The 16 T cell receptor beta chains below all came from one sample that was sequenced in a study of neurological immune-mediated disorders. The sample's time point: technical triplicate 2. Each CDR3 protein is one row after TCRdb ran MiXCR on the 5' RACE reads. The sample shows more than 55,000 distinct CDR3 sequences, approximately 25% of them seen only once. Sequencing was carried out using PBMCs. The receptors stem from a man between 60 and 75 years old with HTLV-1-associated myelopathy (HAM/TSP).

In this sample, this clonotype turned up many times. Here the CDR3 DNA reads TGCGCCAGCAGCTTTACCGGGACAGACCATGAAGCTTTCTTT. Its translation is CASSFTGTDHEAFF. The genes are TRBV5-1 and TRBJ1-1; TRBD1 aligns across 7 bases. CDR3 length equals 14 residues. The V segment lost 2 bases and the J segment 7 bases; nucleotides outside the gene matches: 8. Germline-derived CDR1 and CDR2 are SGHRS and YFSETQ. The whole variable domain, remainder taken from reference TRBV5-1 and TRBJ1-1, is KAGVTQTPRYLIKTRGQQVTLSCSPISGHRSVSWYQQTPGQGLQFLFEYFSETQRNKGNFPGRFSGRQFSNSRSEMNVSTLELGDSALYLCASSFTGTDHEAFFGQGTRLTVV.

The chain couples TRBV6-1 to TRBJ1-5; a weak D match, TRBD1 (5 bases). The V gene lost 6 bases and the J gene lost 5 bases, with 14 bases spanning the gap. The CDR3 is 14 residues long. Germline V gives CDR1 MNHNS, CDR2 SASEGT. CDR3 coding DNA: TGTGCCAGCAGACCACAGGTTGGCGATCAGCCCCAGCATTTT. It encodes CASRPQVGDQPQHF.

Many counts were recorded for this clonotype. The chain is built from TRBV5-1 and TRBJ1-1; possible D gene TRBD1, 5 bases. The V end was cut by 5 bases, the J end by 1 base, with 15 bases between. Per the germline V gene, CDR1 is SGHRS and CDR2 is YFSETQ. This CDR3 has 15 amino acids. The CDR3 sequence is CASSFSTDTNTEAFF. The CDR3 region has the DNA TGCGCCAGCAGTTTTTCGACAGACACGAACACTGAAGCTTTCTTT.

This clonotype occurred many times. The gene calls are TRBV4-1 and TRBJ2-1; no reliable D call. This CDR3 has 17 amino acids. Germline V gives CDR1 MGHRA, CDR2 YSYEKL. Trimming removed 0 bases at V and 9 bases at J, with 21 bases between. The CDR3 reads CASSQDPIPVSLGEQFF. In DNA, the CDR3 is TGCGCCAGCAGCCAAGACCCGATCCCCGTGAGTCTAGGTGAGCAGTTCTTC.

This clonotype was counted many times. J is TRBJ1-3 and V is TRBV5-1; the match to TRBD1 covers 7 bases. The CDR3 has 15 amino acids. Germline V gives CDR1 SGHRS, CDR2 YFSETQ. The ends lost 4 bases at V and 4 bases at J; junction bases unmatched: 8. CDR3 loop: CASSTAGTAGNTIYF. CDR3 nucleotide sequence: TGCGCCAGCAGCACCGCCGGGACAGCCGGAAACACCATATATTTT.

This clonotype was recorded many times. The chain is built from TRBV6-5 and TRBJ1-1; tentatively, D is TRBD1 (6 bases). Germline V CDR1 and CDR2: MNHEY, SVGAGI. V dropped 2 bases and J dropped 0 bases, with 16 bases sitting between them. The CDR3 covers 17 residues. Here the CDR3 reads CASSYRTDTLLNTEAFF. In DNA form, the CDR3 reads TGTGCCAGCAGTTACCGGACAGACACCCTTTTGAACACTGAAGCTTTCTTT.

This clonotype was detected ten times or more. This chain joins TRBV27 and TRBJ1-1, with D possibly matching TRBD1 (6 bases). Per germline, CDR1 MNHEY and CDR2 SMNVEV (reference sequence). There are 14 residues in the CDR3. V lost 3 bases, J lost 4 bases, and 12 bases lay in between. CDR3 sequence: CASSFGGQVTEAFF. The CDR3 DNA reads as TGTGCCAGCAGTTTCGGGGGCCAGGTCACTGAAGCTTTCTTT.

This clonotype was counted at least ten times. CDR3: CAISESGRREQYF. CDR3 DNA: TGTGCCATCAGTGAGTCCGGCAGACGTGAGCAGTACTTC. The chain combines TRBV10-3 with TRBJ2-7; D not certain. The CDR3 has 13 residues. Trimming shortened V by 0 bases and J by 7 bases, and 10 bases separated the two germline ends. Germline CDR1 ENHRY, CDR2 SYGVKD.

This clonotype was observed many times. The junction departs from the called germline gene at one end, perhaps through a read error. The chain joins TRBV20-1 to TRBJ2-7, with 12 bases lining up with TRBD1. The CDR3 sequence is 15 residues long. Germline CDR1 DFQATT, CDR2 SNEGSKA (reference sequence). This CDR3 is CSVRPYWGQGAEQYF. The CDR3 DNA reads TGCAGTGTTAGACCGTATTGGGGACAGGGGGCCGAGCAGTACTTC.

This clonotype showed up many times. V is TRBV5-1 and J is TRBJ2-1; 10 positions match TRBD2. The CDR3 runs to 16 residues. CDR1 is SGHRS, CDR2 YFSETQ, per germline. J lost 3 bases, V lost 1 base, and 4 bases had no gene match. The CDR3 here is CASSLRASGGYNEQFF. The DNA for the CDR3 is TGCGCCAGCAGCTTGAGGGCTAGCGGGGGCTACAATGAGCAGTTCTTC.

This clonotype was recorded many times. The chain employs TRBV20-1 and TRBJ1-6, with 8 bases lining up with TRBD1. The CDR3 totals 14 residues. CDR1 is DFQATT and CDR2 is SNEGSKA in the germline V gene (reference sequence). The V segment lost 6 bases and the J segment 9 bases; nucleotides outside the gene matches: 10. The CDR3 bases are TGCAGTGCCGAGGGGGGGACAGGAGGTTCACCCCTCCACTTT. Amino acids: CSAEGGTGGSPLHF.

In this sample, this clonotype turned up many times. The rearrangement joins TRBV15 to TRBJ2-5, with D possibly being TRBD1 (6 bases). V lost 3 bases and J 5 bases, leaving 10 bases between the germline ends. CDR1 LNHNV and CDR2 YYDKDF come from the germline V gene (reference sequence). This CDR3 contains 13 residues. The CDR3 DNA is TGTGCCACCAGCAGCGGGCAGGGGGAGACCCAGTACTTC. Amino acids: CATSSGQGETQYF.

This clonotype was seen ten or more times. J is TRBJ1-1 and V is TRBV7-8, with D hard to call. This CDR3 is built from 14 residues. Looked up from germline, CDR1 is SGHVS and CDR2 is FQNEAQ. V was pared by 2 bases and J by 4 bases, with 11 bases between. CDR3 protein: CASSLFEWGTEAFF. The CDR3 DNA is TGTGCCAGCAGCTTATTTGAGTGGGGCACTGAAGCTTTCTTT.

In its sample, this clonotype ranks as medium-sized. The chain links TRBV29-1 to TRBJ2-7; 8 bases are a match to TRBD1. The CDR3 runs to 14 residues. Germline-derived CDR1 and CDR2 are SQVTM and ANQGSEA. Trimming cost V 7 bases and J 0 bases; bases outside gene matches: 8. CDR3 DNA sequence: TGCAGCGCGGCCCCGACAGGGGCCTCCTACGAGCAGTACTTC. It specifies CSAAPTGASYEQYF.

This clonotype showed up many times. The chain has TRBV20-1 and TRBJ1-3, with 7 bases matching TRBD1. The ends lost 6 bases at V and 2 bases at J; junction bases unmatched: 4. CDR1 is DFQATT, CDR2 SNEGSKA, per germline (reference sequence). The CDR3 is 13 residues long. In nucleotides, the CDR3 is TGCAGTGCCTCCGGACAGGCTGGAAACACCATATATTTT. Protein: CSASGQAGNTIYF.

This clonotype was recorded at least ten times. DNA for the CDR3: TGTGCCAGCAGCCGGGGAAAAGGGTCTGGAAACACCATATATTTT. This translates into CASSRGKGSGNTIYF. The chain is built from TRBV3-1 and TRBJ1-3, with no clear D. V lost 4 bases to trimming and J lost 1 base, with 11 bases between them. This CDR3 is built from 15 residues. CDR1 and CDR2 from the germline V gene are LGHDT and YNNKEL (reference sequence).